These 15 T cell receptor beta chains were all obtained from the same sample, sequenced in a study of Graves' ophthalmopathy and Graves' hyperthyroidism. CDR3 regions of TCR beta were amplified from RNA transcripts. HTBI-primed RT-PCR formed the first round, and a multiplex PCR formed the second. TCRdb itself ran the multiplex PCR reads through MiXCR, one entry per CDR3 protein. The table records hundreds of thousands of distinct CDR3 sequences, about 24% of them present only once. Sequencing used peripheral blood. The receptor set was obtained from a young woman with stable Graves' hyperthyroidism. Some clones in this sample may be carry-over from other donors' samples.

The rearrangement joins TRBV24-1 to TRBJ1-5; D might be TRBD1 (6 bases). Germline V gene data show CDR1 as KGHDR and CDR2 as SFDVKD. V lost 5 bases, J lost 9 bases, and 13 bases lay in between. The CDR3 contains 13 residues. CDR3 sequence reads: CATSAPGRGPQHF. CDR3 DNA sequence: TGTGCCACCAGTGCCCCAGGCAGGGGGCCCCAGCATTTT.

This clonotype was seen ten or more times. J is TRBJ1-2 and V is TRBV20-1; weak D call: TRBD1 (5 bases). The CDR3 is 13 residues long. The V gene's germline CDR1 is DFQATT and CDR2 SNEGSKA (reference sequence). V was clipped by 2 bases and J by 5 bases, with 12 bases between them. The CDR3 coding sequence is TGCAGTGCTAGAAAGGGGACGCGATATGGCTACACCTTC. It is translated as CSARKGTRYGYTF.

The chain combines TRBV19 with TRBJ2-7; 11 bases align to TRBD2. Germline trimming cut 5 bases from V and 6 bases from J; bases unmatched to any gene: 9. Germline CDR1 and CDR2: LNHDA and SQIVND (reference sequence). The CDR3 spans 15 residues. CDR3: CASSPLAGGSGEQYF. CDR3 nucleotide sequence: TGTGCCAGTAGTCCCCTAGCGGGAGGATCGGGCGAGCAGTACTTC. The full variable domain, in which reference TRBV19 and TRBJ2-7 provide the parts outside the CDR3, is DGGITQSPKYLFRKEGQNVTLSCEQNLNHDAMYWYRQDPGQGLRLIYYSQIVNDFQKGDIAEGYSVSREKKESFPLTVTSAQKNPTAFYLCASSPLAGGSGEQYFGPGTRLTVT.

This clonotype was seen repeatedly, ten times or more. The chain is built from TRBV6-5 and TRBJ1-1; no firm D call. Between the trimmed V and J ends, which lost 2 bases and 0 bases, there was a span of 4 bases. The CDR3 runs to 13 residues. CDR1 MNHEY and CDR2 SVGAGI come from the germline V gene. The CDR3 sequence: CASSYALNTEAFF. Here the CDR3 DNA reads TGTGCCAGCAGTTACGCCTTGAACACTGAAGCTTTCTTT.

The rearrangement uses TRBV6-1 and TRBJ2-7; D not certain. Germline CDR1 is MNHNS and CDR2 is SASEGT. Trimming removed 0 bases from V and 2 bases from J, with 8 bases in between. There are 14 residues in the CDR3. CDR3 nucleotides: TGTGCCAGCAGTGAAGCCTTGGGAACCTACGAGCAGTACTTC. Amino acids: CASSEALGTYEQYF.

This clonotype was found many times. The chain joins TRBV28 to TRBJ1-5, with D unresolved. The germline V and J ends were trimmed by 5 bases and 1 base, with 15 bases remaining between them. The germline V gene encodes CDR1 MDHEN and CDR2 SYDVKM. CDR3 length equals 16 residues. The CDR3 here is CASSPGGDPSNQPQHF. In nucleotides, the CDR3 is TGTGCCAGCAGTCCGGGCGGCGATCCCAGCAATCAGCCCCAGCATTTT.

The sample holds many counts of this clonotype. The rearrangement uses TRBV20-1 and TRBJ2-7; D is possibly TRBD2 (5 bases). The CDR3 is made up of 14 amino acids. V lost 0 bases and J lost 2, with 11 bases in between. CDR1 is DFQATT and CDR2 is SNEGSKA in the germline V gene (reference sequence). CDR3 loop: CSARDWKRPYEQYF. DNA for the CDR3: TGCAGTGCTAGAGATTGGAAGCGGCCCTACGAGCAGTACTTC.

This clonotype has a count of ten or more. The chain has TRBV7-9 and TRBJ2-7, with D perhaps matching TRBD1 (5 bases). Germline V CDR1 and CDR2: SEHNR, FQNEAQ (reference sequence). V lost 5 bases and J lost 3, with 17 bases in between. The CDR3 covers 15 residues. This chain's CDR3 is CASSPRGAIIYEQYF. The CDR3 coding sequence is TGTGCCAGCAGCCCAAGGGGCGCGATCATCTACGAGCAGTACTTC.

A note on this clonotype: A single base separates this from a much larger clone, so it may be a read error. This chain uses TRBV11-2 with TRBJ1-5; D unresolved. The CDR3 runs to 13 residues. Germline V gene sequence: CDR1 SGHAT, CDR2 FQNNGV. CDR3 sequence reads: CSSSLGSGQPQHF. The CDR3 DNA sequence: TGTTCCAGCAGCTTAGGCAGCGGTCAGCCCCAGCATTTT.

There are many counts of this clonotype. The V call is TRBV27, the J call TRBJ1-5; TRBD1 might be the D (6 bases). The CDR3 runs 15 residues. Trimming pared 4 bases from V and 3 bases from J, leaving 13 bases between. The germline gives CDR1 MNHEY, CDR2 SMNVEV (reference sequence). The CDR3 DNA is TGTGCCAGCAGTTCCAACCAGGGGCCCAATCAGCCCCAGCATTTT. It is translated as CASSSNQGPNQPQHF.

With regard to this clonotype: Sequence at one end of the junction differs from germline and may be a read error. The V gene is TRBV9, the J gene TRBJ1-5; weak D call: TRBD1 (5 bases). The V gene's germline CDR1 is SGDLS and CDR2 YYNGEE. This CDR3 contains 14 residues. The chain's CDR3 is CVSSVDGAGQPQHF. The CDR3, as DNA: TGTGTCAGCAGCGTAGATGGGGCAGGACAGCCCCAGCATTTT.

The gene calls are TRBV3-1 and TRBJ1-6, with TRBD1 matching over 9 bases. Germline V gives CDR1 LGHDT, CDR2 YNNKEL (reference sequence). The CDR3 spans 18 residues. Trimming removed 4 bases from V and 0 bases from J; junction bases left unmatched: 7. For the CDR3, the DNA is TGTGCCAGCAGCCCGGGACAGGGAATCTACTCCTATAATTCACCCCTCCACTTT. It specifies CASSPGQGIYSYNSPLHF.

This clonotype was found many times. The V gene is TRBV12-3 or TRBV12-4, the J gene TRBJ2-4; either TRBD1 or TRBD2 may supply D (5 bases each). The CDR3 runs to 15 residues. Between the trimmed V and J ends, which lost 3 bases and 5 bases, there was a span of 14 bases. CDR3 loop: CASSLAGLGENIQYF. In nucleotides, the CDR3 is TGTGCCAGCAGTTTGGCAGGCCTGGGGGAAAACATTCAGTACTTC.

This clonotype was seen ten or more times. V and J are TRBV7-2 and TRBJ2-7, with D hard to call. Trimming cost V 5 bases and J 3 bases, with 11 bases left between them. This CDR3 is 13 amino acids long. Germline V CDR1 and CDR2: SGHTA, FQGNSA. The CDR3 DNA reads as TGTGCCAGCAGCGCCATAGGCGGCTACGAGCAGTACTTC. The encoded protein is CASSAIGGYEQYF.

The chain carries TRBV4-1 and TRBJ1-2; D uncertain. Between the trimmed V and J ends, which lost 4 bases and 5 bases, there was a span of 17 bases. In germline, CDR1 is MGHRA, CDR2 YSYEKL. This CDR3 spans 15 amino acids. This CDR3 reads CASSPGQGSWYGYTF. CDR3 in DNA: TGCGCCAGCAGCCCCGGGCAAGGGAGCTGGTATGGCTACACCTTC.